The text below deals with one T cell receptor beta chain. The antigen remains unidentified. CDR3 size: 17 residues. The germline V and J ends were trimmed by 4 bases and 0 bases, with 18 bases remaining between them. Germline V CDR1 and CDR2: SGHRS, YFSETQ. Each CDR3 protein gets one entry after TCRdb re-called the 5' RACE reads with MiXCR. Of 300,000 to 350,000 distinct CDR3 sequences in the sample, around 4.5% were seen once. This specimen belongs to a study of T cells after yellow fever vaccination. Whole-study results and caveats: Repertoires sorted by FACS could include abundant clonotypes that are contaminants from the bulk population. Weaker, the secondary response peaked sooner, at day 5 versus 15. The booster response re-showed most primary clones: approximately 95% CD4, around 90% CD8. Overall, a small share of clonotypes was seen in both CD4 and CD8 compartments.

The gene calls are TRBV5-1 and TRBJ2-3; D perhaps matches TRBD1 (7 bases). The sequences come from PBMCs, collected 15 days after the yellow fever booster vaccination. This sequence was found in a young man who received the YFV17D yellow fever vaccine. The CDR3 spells CASSKSQTGTSTDTQYF. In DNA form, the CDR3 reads TGCGCCAGCAGCAAATCCCAGACAGGGACTAGCACAGATACGCAGTATTTT. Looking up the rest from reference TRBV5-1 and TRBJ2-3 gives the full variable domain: KAGVTQTPRYLIKTRGQQVTLSCSPISGHRSVSWYQQTPGQGLQFLFEYFSETQRNKGNFPGRFSGRQFSNSRSEMNVSTLELGDSALYLCASSKSQTGTSTDTQYFGPGTRLTVL.